This is a list of T cell receptor beta chains from one sample in a study of shared clonotypes between healthy human individuals. TCRdb's copy holds only in-frame clones and misses some; the assay was immunoSEQ multiplex PCR. The table lists about 2 million clones, 85% to 95% of them singletons, with roughly 1% in the top ten. Specimen: naive CD8+ T cells sorted from blood. Source of these receptors: a man younger than 35 in good health. The CDR3 runs from the conserved cysteine through the conserved F or W. The order of the fields is CDR3 protein, CDR3 DNA, V gene, J gene, D gene, clone size. The D gene is left open where the match is weak. A row's size may be missing; if present it is once, few, many or a size class.

CDR3: CASDDPINSPLHF; DNA: TGTGCCAGCGACGACCCCATAAATTCACCCCTCCACTTT; V: TRBV6-1; J: TRBJ1-6; D: -; size: -
CDR3: CASSLDRNTEAFF; DNA: TGTGCCAGCAGCCTGGACCGAAACACTGAAGCTTTCTTT; V: TRBV6-6; J: TRBJ1-1; D: -; size: -
CDR3: CAWAGTGSEKLFF; DNA: TGTGCCTGGGCCGGGACAGGTTCTGAAAAACTGTTTTTT; V: TRBV30; J: TRBJ1-4; D: TRBD1; size: -
CDR3: CASSEVGTGDEQYF; DNA: TGTGCCAGCAGTGAAGTTGGGACAGGGGACGAGCAGTACTTC; V: TRBV2; J: TRBJ2-7; D: TRBD1; size: -
CDR3: CASSVSFASGSLIQETQYF; DNA: TGCGCCAGCAGCGTCTCATTCGCTAGCGGGAGCTTAATTCAGGAGACCCAGTACTTC; V: TRBV4-3; J: TRBJ2-5; D: TRBD2; size: -
CDR3: CASSPGVGGSYEQYF; DNA: TGTGCCAGCAGCCCGGGGGTGGGGGGCTCCTACGAGCAGTACTTC; V: TRBV7-2; J: TRBJ2-7; D: -; size: -
CDR3: CASSHGVGASGYTF; DNA: TGCGCCAGCAGCCACGGTGTTGGAGCCAGTGGCTACACCTTC; V: TRBV5-1; J: TRBJ1-2; D: -; size: -
CDR3: CAWSGAGNEKLFF; DNA: TGTGCCTGGAGTGGGGCAGGGAACGAAAAACTGTTTTTT; V: TRBV30; J: TRBJ1-4; D: -; size: -
CDR3: CASSQAPTGAYEQYF; DNA: TGCGCCAGCAGCCAGGCCCCGACAGGGGCATACGAGCAGTACTTC; V: TRBV4-3; J: TRBJ2-7; D: TRBD1; size: -
CDR3: CASSLGTGDAFF; DNA: TGTGCCAGCAGCTTAGGGACAGGGGATGCTTTCTTT; V: TRBV11-2; J: TRBJ1-1; D: TRBD1; size: -
CDR3: CASSRDTYNEQFF; DNA: TGTGCCAGCAGTCGGGACACCTACAATGAGCAGTTCTTC; V: TRBV6-6; J: TRBJ2-1; D: -; size: -
CDR3: CASSEVENTEAFF; DNA: TGTGCCAGCAGTGAGGTGGAGAACACTGAAGCTTTCTTT; V: TRBV6-1; J: TRBJ1-1; D: -; size: once
CDR3: CASSSLQGWGTGELFF; DNA: TGTGCCAGCAGTTCCCTACAGGGTTGGGGCACCGGGGAGCTGTTTTTT; V: TRBV27; J: TRBJ2-2; D: -; size: -
CDR3: CASTNRVQETQYF; DNA: TGTGCCAGCACAAACAGGGTCCAAGAGACCCAGTACTTC; V: TRBV6-1; J: TRBJ2-5; D: -; size: -